This T cell receptor beta chain is from a study of T cell responses to AZD1222 COVID-19 vaccine. Turning to the study itself: Second-dose timings of about 4 or about 12 weeks were pooled.

CDR1 and CDR2 (germline): SGHVS, FQNEAQ. Trimming took off 3 bases at V and 6 bases at J, with 20 bases between the two ends. The CDR3 runs 16 residues. The sample holds one count of this clone. TCRdb keeps only in-frame clones here, not all; method: immunoSEQ multiplex PCR. The repertoire consists of around 130,000 clones, with about 85% occurring once and the leading ten covering 1.4% to 1.5%. The TCR comes from an adult in good health. The gene calls are TRBV7-8 and TRBJ1-1, with D uncertain. Specimen: peripheral blood, collected on day 0 of AZD1222 vaccination. The CDR3 region has the DNA TGTGCCAGCAGCTTTCGGACGGGGAGCATTTTCTCTGAAGCTTTCTTT. Its translation is CASSFRTGSIFSEAFF. The full variable domain, rest sourced from reference TRBV7-8 and TRBJ1-1, is GAGVSQSPRYKVAKRGQDVALRCDPISGHVSLFWYQQALGQGPEFLTYFQNEAQLDKSGLPSDRFFAERPEGSVSTLKIQRTQQEDSAVYLCASSFRTGSIFSEAFFGQGTRLTVV.